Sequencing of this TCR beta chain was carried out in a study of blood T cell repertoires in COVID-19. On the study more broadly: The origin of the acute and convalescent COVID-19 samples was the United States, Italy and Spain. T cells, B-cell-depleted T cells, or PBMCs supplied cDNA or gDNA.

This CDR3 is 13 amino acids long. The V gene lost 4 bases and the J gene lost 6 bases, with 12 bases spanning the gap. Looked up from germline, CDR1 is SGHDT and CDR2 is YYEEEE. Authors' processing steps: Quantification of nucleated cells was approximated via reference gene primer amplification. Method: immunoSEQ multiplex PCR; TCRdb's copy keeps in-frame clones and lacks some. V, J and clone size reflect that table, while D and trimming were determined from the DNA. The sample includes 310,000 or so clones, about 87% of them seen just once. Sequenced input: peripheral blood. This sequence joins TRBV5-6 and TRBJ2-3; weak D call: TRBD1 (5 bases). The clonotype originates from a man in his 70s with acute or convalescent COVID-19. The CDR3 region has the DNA TGTGCCAGCAGCAACTACAGGATGGATACGCAGTATTTT. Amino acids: CASSNYRMDTQYF.